This section outlines one T cell receptor (beta chain) sequence together with its context. This clone appeared once. Which antigen it targets is not known. Within one base of it there is no much larger clone, and no base qualities were kept. Inclusion was restricted to participants for whom at least one PBMC sample before ART initiation and at least two post-ART samples were available. Treatment was received in the United States of America by all participants with HIV. Cryopreserved samples of about 1-10 million PBMC were thawed and washed before DNA extraction. At the time of the earliest PBMC sample, participants with HIV were aged between roughly 20 and 60 years. PBMC samples were contributed by each participant from 1-4 timepoints before ART initiation and 2-8 timepoints after ART initiation, with a median of 7 samples. Serial HIV viral load, CD4+ T-cell count, ART history and demographic data were obtained for every participant. Using a Qiagen kit on a QIAcube, genomic DNA was extracted from unsorted PBMC, with samples processed in batches of 12.

The data are from a study of long-term antiretroviral therapy in people with HIV (dated by TCRdb to the early 2020s). As for the study more broadly: The earliest samples were collected about a decade before the 2015 WHO recommendation for immediate ART, when ART was typically delayed until CD4 counts fell. Of the approximately 32 participants with HIV, about a dozen were female. No cross-contamination during QIAcube processing was seen in test extractions of a monoclonal T-cell line run alongside 30 or so polyclonal samples. The cohort contributed about 200 cryopreserved PBMC samples from under 35 adults with confirmed HIV infection, collected serially over a mean of around 6 years (range 1-12). Whether ART initiation and durable HIV suppression were associated with changes in peripheral blood TRB repertoire composition and diversity was tested in a retrospective serial study. Summary of the overall study and its limitations: Because pre-ART samples had limited cell numbers, profiling was done on unsorted PBMC rather than on sorted CD4+ and CD8+ T cells. Narrower CDR3 length ranges were observed in HIV repertoires than in controls, and an antigen-experienced repertoire with only a slight naive shift after ART was suggested by the network structure. A significant increase in TRB diversity was found to be associated with ART initiation, although TRB diversity was observed to remain significantly below that of transplant donor controls even after long-term ART. Samples dated from the mid-2000s to the late 2010s, and the ART regimens used may be less effective than current ones. Because PBMC availability was limited, only the TCR beta chain was sequenced, with no alpha chain pairing. The repertoire was dominated across all time points by expanded TRB clones identified before ART initiation, although this dominance was seen to fluctuate and to decrease in many PLHIV after ART. No data were available on ART adherence, viral resistance or therapy changes, limiting inferences about post-ART repertoire changes.

V is pruned by 4 bases and J by 7 bases, leaving 13 bases of the junction without a gene match. CDR1 and CDR2 are drawn from the germline V gene: LGHNA, YSLEER. CDR3 length: 17 amino acids, cysteine to phenylalanine. Only the CDR3 DNA is retained, 51 bases long and in frame from the first base. The immunoSEQ hsTCRB v3.0 assay was used at survey level resolution to sequence the TRB variable region. The targeted TRB sequencing depth was roughly 40,000-55,000 T-cell genomes per sample. TRB libraries were pooled and sequenced on an Illumina MiSeq using a v3 150-cycle kit. For the original study's pipeline: Analysis of repertoires was carried out in R inside a reproducible Nextflow workflow spanning QC, data transformation and analysis. LymphoSeq2, an R package for exploring AIRR-Seq data, was used to implement the custom analyses. After excluding a handful of samples that yielded fewer than 5000 total TRB sequences, 150 to 200 HIV repertoires remained for analysis. Among the roughly 180 retained HIV repertoires, approximately 61 were collected before ART initiation and some 130 after ART initiation. Repertoires were downsampled to 5000 TRB nucleotide sequences, with summary statistics averaged over 100 downsampling iterations. The analysis kept only TRB sequences whose CDR3 regions were at least seven amino acids long. Two measures captured diversity: a Shannon entropy-derived clonality score and the Gini coefficient. In the repertoire networks, any two of the top 5000 CDR3 amino acid sequences were connected whenever the two sequences differed by an edit distance of one. Antigen specificity groups and MHC restriction were predicted for TRB CDR3 amino acid sequences with GLIPH2. To flag known CMV, EBV, HIV or tissue antigen associations, CDR3 amino acid sequences were matched against VDJdb and McPAS-TCR. Pre-ART, post-ART and control groups were compared with Wilcoxon signed-rank tests and Holm-Bonferroni correction. TCRdb retrieved this table from immuneACCESS and kept in-frame rearrangements only. Not all clones are present; in checked studies, unresolved V genes account for under half, and no reason is known for the remainder. V, J and clone size were drawn from that table, and D and trimming were deduced from the DNA. The table for this sample lists approximately 18,000 clones; under 85% of them were counted only once. The top ten clones comprise 15% of the sample.

The rearrangement combines TRBV4-3 with TRBJ2-1, and TRBD2 matches 10 of the central bases. The sequences come from unsorted PBMCs, collected less than 2.2 years before starting antiretroviral therapy. This sequence was found in a man aged 30-40 years with HIV. Read as DNA, the sequence is TGCGCCAGCAGCCTATATCCCACTGGACTAGCGGCAAATGAGCAGTTCTTC. It codes for CASSLYPTGLAANEQFF.